This T cell receptor beta chain derives from a study of PD-1 blockade in classical Hodgkin lymphoma. General study results and limits: Prior to therapy, complete responders displayed diversity much like that of newly diagnosed patients. Baseline TCR diversity was reportedly lower in newly diagnosed patients than in healthy donors. It was reported as lower still in relapsed/refractory patients. Those starting nivolumab under 1 year post-ASCT were excluded.

With no exception, relapse followed autologous stem cell transplantation in all patients, and brentuximab vedotin exposure varied. Points on this clone: What it binds is unknown.

Assay used: immunoSEQ multiplex PCR; TCRdb lists only in-frame clones, some missing. The sample includes fewer than 30,000 clones, more than 80% seen only once; the top ten take around 7.7%. Germline CDR1 SGHRS, CDR2 YFSETQ. There are 14 residues in the CDR3. V lost 4 bases and J 4 bases, leaving 14 bases between the germline ends. This rearrangement joins TRBV5-1 to TRBJ2-5; possible D gene TRBD2, 5 bases. The sequence derives from a human donor with classical Hodgkin lymphoma. The material was peripheral blood mononuclear cells (PBMCs), obtained before the second cycle of nivolumab. CDR3 nucleotides: TGCGCCAGCAGCCCCGGGGTAATAGGAGAGACCCAGTACTTC. Its translation: CASSPGVIGETQYF.